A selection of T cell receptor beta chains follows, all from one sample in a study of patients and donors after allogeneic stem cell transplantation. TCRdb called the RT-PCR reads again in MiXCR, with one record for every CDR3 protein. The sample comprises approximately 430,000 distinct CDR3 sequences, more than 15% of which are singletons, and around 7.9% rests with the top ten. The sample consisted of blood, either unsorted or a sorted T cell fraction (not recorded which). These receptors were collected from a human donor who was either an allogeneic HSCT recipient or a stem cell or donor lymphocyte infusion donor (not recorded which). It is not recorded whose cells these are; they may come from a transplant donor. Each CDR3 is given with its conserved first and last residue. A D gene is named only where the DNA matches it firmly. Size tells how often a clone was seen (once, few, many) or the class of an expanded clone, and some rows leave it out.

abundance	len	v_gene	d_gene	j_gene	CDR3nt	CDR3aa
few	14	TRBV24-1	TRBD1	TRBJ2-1	TGTGCCACCAGTGATTCGACAGGGTACAATGAGCAGTTCTTC	CATSDSTGYNEQFF
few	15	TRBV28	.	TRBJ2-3	TGTGCCAGCAGTTTAATAGGCGTTGGCACAGATACGCAGTATTTT	CASSLIGVGTDTQYF
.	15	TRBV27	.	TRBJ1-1	TGTGCCAGCAGTTTTCGGGCAGGGCTAAACACTGAAGCTTTCTTT	CASSFRAGLNTEAFF
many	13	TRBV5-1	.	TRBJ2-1	TGCGCCAGCAGCCACGGACTCCACAATGAGCAGTTCTTC	CASSHGLHNEQFF
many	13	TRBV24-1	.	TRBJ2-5	TGTGCCACCAGTGAAACTAGGAGGAAGACCCAGTACTTC	CATSETRRKTQYF
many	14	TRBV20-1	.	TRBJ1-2	TGCAGTGCTCCGAGTGGCAATAAGGACTATGGCTACACCTTC	CSAPSGNKDYGYTF
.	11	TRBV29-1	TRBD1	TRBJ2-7	TGCAGCGTCGCAGGGGGCGACGAGCAGTACTTC	CSVAGGDEQYF
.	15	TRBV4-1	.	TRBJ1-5	TGCGCCAGCAGCCAAGATGTCAGGGTTAACCAGCCCCAGCATTTT	CASSQDVRVNQPQHF
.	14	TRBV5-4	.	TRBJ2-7	TGTGCCAGCAGCTTGGCCGTGGGACCCGACGAGCAGTACTTC	CASSLAVGPDEQYF
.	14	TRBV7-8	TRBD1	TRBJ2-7	TGTGCCAGCAGCTCCGGGACAGGGCGGAACGAGCAGTACTTC	CASSSGTGRNEQYF
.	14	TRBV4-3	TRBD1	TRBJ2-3	TGCGCCAGCAGACCGACAGGGGGAACAGATACGCAGTATTTT	CASRPTGGTDTQYF
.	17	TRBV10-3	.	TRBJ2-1	TGTGCCATCAGTGAGTCCGGACTGGCGGGGATCTACAATGAGCAGTTCTTC	CAISESGLAGIYNEQFF
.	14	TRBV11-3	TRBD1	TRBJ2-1	TGTGCCAGCAGCTCCGACAGGGGGTACGATGAGCAGTTCTTC	CASSSDRGYDEQFF
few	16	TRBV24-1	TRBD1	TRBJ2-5	TGTGCCACCAGTGATTCGAACAGGGGGATAGGAGAGACCCAGTACTTC	CATSDSNRGIGETQYF
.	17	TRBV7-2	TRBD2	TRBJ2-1	TGTGCCAGCAGCTTATACAGCGGGAGTTTGACCTACAATGAGCAGTTCTTC	CASSLYSGSLTYNEQFF
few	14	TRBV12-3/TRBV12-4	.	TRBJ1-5	TGTGCCAGCAGTTTAGCCAGCTTTAGTCAGCCCCAGCATTTT	CASSLASFSQPQHF
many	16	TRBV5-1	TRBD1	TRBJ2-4	TGCGCCAGCAGCCAAAGGACAGGCCCTGTCAAAAACATTCAGTACTTC	CASSQRTGPVKNIQYF
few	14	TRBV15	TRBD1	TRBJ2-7	TGTGCCACCAGCAGGGACAGGGGGGTCCACGAGCAGTACTTC	CATSRDRGVHEQYF
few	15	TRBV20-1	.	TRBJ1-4	TGCAGTGCTAGAGATGAAACGAATCAAAGGTGGAAACTGTTTTTT	CSARDETNQRWKLFF
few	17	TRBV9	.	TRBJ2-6	TGTGCCAGCACCTGGAGGGACACCGTCGCTGGGGCCAACGTCCTGACTTTC	CASTWRDTVAGANVLTF
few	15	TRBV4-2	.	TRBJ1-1	TGTGCCAGCAGCCAAGATCAAGGCAGGAACACTGAAGCTTTCTTT	CASSQDQGRNTEAFF
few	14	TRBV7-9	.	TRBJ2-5	TGTGCCAGCAGCCAAAGTCAGGGGATTGAGACCCAGTACTTC	CASSQSQGIETQYF
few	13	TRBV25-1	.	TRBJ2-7	TGTGCCAGCAGCCACTCTGGGACCCCCGAGCAGTACTTC	CASSHSGTPEQYF
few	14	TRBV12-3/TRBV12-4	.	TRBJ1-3	TGTGCCAGCAGTTGGGCGGGCTCTGGAAACACCATATATTTT	CASSWAGSGNTIYF
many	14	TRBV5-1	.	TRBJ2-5	TGCGCCAGCAGTCAGGGACGGGCCCAAGAGACCCAGTACTTC	CASSQGRAQETQYF
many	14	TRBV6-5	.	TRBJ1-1	TGTGCCAGCAGTTTCCCCGGAGGGGACACTGAAGCTTTCTTT	CASSFPGGDTEAFF
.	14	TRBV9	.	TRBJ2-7	TGTGCCAGCAGCGTAGGGCGAGAGACCTACGAGCAGTACTTC	CASSVGRETYEQYF
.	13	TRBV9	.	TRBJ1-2	TGTGCCAGCAGCGTAGTGGGGAACTATGGCTACACCTTC	CASSVVGNYGYTF
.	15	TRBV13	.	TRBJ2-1	TGTGCCAGCAGCCGCCGGTCCTTTTATGGAAATGAGCAGTTCTTC	CASSRRSFYGNEQFF
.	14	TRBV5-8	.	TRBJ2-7	TGTGCCAGCAGCTTGTGGCCGGGCTCCCACGAGCAGTACTTC	CASSLWPGSHEQYF
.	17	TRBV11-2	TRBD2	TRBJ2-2	TGTGCCAGCAGACCACTAGCGGGAGGAATGAAGACCGGGGAGCTGTTTTTT	CASRPLAGGMKTGELFF
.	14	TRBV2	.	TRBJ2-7	TGTGCCAGCAGTACAGGGTCCGTCCTACGCGAGCAGTACTTC	CASSTGSVLREQYF
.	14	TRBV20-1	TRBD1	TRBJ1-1	TGCAGTGCTAGGCGCGGGACAGGGAGTCCTGAAGCTTTCTTT	CSARRGTGSPEAFF
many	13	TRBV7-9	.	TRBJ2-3	TGTGCCAGCAGCTTGGCTAGCGCCACGACGCAGTATTTT	CASSLASATTQYF
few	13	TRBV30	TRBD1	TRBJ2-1	TGTGCCTGGAGTTTGGCTGCAGGGGGTGAGCAGTTCTTC	CAWSLAAGGEQFF
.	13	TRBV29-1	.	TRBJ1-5	TGCAGCGTTGAAACGCAGGGAGGTCAGCCCCAGCATTTT	CSVETQGGQPQHF
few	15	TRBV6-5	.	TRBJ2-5	TGTGCCAGCAGTTACTCTTGGATTCCAGGGGAGACCCAGTACTTC	CASSYSWIPGETQYF
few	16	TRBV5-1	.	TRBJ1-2	TGCGCCAGCAGCCCCGGGGGAGGGGGGCGAATAAATGGCTACACCTTC	CASSPGGGGRINGYTF
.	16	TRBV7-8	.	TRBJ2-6	TGTGCCAGCAGCTTGGGGCCAAGCTCTGGGGCCAACGTCCTGACTTTC	CASSLGPSSGANVLTF
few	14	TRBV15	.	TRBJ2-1	TGTGCCACCAGCAGAGATTTTGGGGACAATGAGCAGTTCTTC	CATSRDFGDNEQFF
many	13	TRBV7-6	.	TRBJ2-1	TGTGCCAGCAGCTTAGGGGGGTGGGGTGAGCAGTTCTTC	CASSLGGWGEQFF
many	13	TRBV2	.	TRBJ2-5	TGTGCCAGACGGACGGAACCTGGAGAGACCCAGTACTTC	CARRTEPGETQYF
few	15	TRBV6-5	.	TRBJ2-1	TGTGCCAGCAGTTACTCAGTCGGGGGGCGCAATGAGCAGTTCTTC	CASSYSVGGRNEQFF
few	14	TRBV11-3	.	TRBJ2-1	TGTGCCAGCAGCTTAGTCCGGGACGGCAATGAGCAGTTCTTC	CASSLVRDGNEQFF
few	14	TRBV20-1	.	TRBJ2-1	TGCAGTGCTAGAGGGGTGTATTCCTACAATGAGCAGTTCTTC	CSARGVYSYNEQFF
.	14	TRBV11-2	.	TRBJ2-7	TGTGCCAGCAGCTCGAGCGGGTACGGGTTCGGGCAGTACTTC	CASSSSGYGFGQYF
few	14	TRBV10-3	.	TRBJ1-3	TGTGCCATCAGGATCGACAGGTCTGGAAACACCATATATTTT	CAIRIDRSGNTIYF
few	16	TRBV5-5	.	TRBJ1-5	TGTGCCAGCAGCTTGAACGCGGGCCAGGGGAATCAGCCCCAGCATTTT	CASSLNAGQGNQPQHF
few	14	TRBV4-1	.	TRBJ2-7	TGCGCCAGCAGCCAAGGGATTAACCCCTACGAGCAGTACTTC	CASSQGINPYEQYF
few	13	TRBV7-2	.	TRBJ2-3	TGTGCCAGCAGCTTCGAGAGGTCAGATACGCAGTATTTT	CASSFERSDTQYF
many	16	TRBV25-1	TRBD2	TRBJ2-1	TGTGCCAGCAGTCAAATATCCGGGACTAGTTACAATGAGCAGTTCTTC	CASSQISGTSYNEQFF
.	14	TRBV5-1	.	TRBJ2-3	TGCGCCAGCAGCTTGTTGCGGACACCAGATACGCAGTATTTT	CASSLLRTPDTQYF
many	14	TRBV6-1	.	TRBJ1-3	TGTGCCAGCGACGAGGGGACCTCTGGAAACACCATATATTTT	CASDEGTSGNTIYF
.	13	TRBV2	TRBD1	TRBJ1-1	TGTGCCAGGTCGTCGACAGGGGGCACTGAAGCTTTCTTT	CARSSTGGTEAFF
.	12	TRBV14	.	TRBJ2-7	TGTGCCAGCAGCCCAAGAGGGGTCGAGCAGTACTTC	CASSPRGVEQYF